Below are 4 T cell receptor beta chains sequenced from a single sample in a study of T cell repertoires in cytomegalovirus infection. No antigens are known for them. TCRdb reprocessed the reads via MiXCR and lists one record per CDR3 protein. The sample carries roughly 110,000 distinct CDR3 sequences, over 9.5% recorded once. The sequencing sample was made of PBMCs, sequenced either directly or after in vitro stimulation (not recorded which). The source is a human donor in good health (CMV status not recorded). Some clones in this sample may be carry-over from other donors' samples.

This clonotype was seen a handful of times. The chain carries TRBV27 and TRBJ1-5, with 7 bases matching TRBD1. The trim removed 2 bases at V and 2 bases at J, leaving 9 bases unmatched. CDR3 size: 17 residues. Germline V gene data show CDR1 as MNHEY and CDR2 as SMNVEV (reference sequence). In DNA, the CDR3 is TGTGCCAGCAGTTTAGGAGGGGGCGGATGGGGCAATCAGCCCCAGCATTTT. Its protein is CASSLGGGGWGNQPQHF.

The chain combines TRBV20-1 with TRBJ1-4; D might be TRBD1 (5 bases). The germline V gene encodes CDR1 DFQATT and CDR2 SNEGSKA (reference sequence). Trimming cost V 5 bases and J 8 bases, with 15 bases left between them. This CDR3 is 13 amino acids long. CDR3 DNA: TGCAGTGCTCGCGCGGGGGAAAGCGAAAAACTGTTTTTT. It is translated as CSARAGESEKLFF.

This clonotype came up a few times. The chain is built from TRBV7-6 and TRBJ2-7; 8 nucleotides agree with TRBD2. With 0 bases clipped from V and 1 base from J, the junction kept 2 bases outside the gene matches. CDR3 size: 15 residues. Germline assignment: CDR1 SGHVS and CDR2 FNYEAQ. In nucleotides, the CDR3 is TGTGCCAGCAGCTTAGCTAGCGGGGCATCCTACGAGCAGTACGTC. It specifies CASSLASGASYEQYV.

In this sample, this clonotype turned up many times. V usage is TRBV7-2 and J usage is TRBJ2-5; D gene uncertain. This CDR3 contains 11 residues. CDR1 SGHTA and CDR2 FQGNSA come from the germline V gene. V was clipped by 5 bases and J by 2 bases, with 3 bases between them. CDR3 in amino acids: CASSQQETQYF. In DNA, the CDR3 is TGTGCCAGCAGCCAGCAAGAGACCCAGTACTTC.